This TCR beta chain originates from a study of T-cell reconstitution after alpha-beta-depleted transplantation in children. In this sample, this clonotype turned up a few times. Antigen specificity is unknown. CDR3 length: 13 residues. Germline V lookup: CDR1 DFQATT, CDR2 SNEGSKA (reference sequence). The germline V and J ends were trimmed by 6 bases and 7 bases, with 13 bases remaining between them. Whole-study results and caveats: Most T-cell counts and diversity one year after the transplant came from T cells that were newly produced.

Researchers prepared the TCRbeta library using unique molecular identifiers, the study reports. TCRdb passed the PCR reads through MiXCR, listing each CDR3 protein once. Of 480,000 or so distinct CDR3 sequences in the sample, more than 9% were seen once. Here the sequenced sample was PBMCs, taken before TCRalphabeta/CD19-depleted stem cell transplant. The chain has TRBV20-1 and TRBJ1-6; D remains unclear. This receptor was identified in a child younger than 10 with inherited bone marrow failure, due to receive a stem cell transplant. CDR3 coding DNA: TGCAGTGCCATCAAGGGCTTCAATTCACCCCTCCACTTT. Residues: CSAIKGFNSPLHF.